This TCR beta chain was sequenced during a study of blood T cell repertoires in COVID-19. Clones were sequenced by immunoSEQ multiplex PCR, and TCRdb holds only the in-frame ones, with some missing. The profile shows under 150,000 clones, just under 85% of them singletons. Both ends counted, the CDR3 spans 15 residues. CDR1 and CDR2 (germline): MNHEY, SMNVEV (reference sequence). Notes on this clone: It is unclear where the CDR3 begins or ends on the DNA, so no DNA is shown, and the CDR3 is as TCRdb lists it.

What was sequenced was PBMCs or T cells enriched from blood (not recorded which). The source is a woman in her forties who had recovered from COVID-19. J is TRBJ2-7 and V is TRBV27; the table gives TRBD1 as D, unverified against the DNA. The CDR3 reads CASSSSGQGSKEQYF.